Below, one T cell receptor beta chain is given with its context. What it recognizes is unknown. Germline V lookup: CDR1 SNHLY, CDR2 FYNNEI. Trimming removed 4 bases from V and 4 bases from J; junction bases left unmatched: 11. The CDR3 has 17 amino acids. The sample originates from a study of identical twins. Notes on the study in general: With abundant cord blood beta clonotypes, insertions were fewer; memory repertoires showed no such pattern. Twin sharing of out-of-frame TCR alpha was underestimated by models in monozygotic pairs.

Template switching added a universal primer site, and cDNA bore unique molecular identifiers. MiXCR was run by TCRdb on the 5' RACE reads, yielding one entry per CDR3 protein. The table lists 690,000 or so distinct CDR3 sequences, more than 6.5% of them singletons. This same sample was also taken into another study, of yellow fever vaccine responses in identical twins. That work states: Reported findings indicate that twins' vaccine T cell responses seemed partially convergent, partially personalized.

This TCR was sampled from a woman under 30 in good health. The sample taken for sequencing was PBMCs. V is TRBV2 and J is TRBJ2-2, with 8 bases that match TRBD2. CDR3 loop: CASSVRAGASGTGELFF. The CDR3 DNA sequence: TGTGCCAGCAGTGTCCGAGCGGGGGCATCGGGCACCGGGGAGCTGTTTTTT.